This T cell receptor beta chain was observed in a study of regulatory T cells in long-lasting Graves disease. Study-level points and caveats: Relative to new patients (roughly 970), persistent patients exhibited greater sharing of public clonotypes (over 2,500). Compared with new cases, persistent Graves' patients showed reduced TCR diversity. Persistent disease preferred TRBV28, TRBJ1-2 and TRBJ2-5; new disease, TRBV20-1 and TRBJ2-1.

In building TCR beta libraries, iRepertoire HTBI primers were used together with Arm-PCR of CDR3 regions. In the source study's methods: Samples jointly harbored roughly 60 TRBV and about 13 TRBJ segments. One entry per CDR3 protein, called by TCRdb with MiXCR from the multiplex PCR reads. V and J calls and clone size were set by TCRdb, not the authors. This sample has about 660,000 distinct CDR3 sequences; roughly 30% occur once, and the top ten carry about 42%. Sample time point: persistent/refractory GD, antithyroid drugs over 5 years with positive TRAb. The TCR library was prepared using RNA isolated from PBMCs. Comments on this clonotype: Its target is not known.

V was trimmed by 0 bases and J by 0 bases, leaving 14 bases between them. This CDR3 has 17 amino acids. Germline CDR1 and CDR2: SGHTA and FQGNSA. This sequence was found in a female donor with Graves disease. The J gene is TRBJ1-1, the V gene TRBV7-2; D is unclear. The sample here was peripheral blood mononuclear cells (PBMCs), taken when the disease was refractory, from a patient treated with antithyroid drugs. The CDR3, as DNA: TGTGCCAGCAGCTTAGCGCCCCTAGTCGATATGAACACTGAAGCTTTCTTT. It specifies CASSLAPLVDMNTEAFF.